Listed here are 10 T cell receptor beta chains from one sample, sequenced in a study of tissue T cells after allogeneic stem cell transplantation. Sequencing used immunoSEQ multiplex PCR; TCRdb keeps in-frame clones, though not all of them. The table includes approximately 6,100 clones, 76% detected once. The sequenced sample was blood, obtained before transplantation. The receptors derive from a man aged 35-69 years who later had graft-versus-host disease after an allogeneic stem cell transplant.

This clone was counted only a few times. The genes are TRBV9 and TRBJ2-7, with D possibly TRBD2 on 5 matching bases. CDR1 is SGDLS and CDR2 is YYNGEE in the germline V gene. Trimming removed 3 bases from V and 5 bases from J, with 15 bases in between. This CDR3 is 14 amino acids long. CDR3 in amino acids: CASSARPRGNEQYF. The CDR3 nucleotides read TGTGCCAGCAGCGCCAGACCTCGAGGGAACGAGCAGTACTTC.

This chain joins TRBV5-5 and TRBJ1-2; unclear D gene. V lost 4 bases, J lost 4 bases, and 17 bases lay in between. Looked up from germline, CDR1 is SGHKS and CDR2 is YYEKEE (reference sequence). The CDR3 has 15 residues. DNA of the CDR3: TGTGCCAGCAGCCCTCGGCCCGCGGACGGCTATGGCTACACCTTC. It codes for CASSPRPADGYGYTF.

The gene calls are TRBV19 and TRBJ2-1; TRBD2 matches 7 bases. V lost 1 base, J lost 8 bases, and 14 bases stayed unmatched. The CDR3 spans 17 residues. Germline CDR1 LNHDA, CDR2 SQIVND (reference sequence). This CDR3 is CASSIVRGAGAPDEQFF. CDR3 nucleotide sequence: TGTGCCAGTAGTATAGTAAGGGGCGCGGGAGCCCCCGATGAGCAGTTCTTC. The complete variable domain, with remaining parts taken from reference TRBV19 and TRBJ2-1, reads DGGITQSPKYLFRKEGQNVTLSCEQNLNHDAMYWYRQDPGQGLRLIYYSQIVNDFQKGDIAEGYSVSREKKESFPLTVTSAQKNPTAFYLCASSIVRGAGAPDEQFFGPGTRLTVL.

CDR3 DNA sequence: TGCGCCAGCAGTGAGTCGACAGGGTTTCAGCCCCAGCATTTT. Amino acid sequence: CASSESTGFQPQHF. This chain connects TRBV10-2 to TRBJ1-5, with TRBD1 matching over 7 bases. CDR1 and CDR2 (germline): WSHSY, SAAADI. The CDR3 has 14 amino acids. After removal of 0 bases from V and 6 bases from J, the junction contained 2 bases not matched to a gene.

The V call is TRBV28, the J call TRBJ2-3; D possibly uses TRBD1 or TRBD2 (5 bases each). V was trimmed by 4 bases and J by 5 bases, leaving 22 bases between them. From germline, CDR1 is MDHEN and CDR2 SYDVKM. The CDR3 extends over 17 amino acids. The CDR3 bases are TGTGCCAGCAGTTCCTTGGGGGACCGTCATGGGATAGATACGCAGTATTTT. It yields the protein CASSSLGDRHGIDTQYF.

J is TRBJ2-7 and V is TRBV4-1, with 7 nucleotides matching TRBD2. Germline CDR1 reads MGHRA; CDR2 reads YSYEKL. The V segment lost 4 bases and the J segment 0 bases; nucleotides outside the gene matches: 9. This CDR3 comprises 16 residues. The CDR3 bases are TGCGCCAGCAGCCCTGGGAGGGTAAACCCCTCCTACGAGCAGTACTTC. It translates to CASSPGRVNPSYEQYF.

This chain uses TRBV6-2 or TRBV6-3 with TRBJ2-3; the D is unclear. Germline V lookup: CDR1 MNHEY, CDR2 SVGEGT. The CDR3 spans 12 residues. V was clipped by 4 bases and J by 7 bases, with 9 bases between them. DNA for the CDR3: TGTGCCAGCAGTTCTCAGGAATATACGCAGTATTTT. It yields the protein CASSSQEYTQYF.

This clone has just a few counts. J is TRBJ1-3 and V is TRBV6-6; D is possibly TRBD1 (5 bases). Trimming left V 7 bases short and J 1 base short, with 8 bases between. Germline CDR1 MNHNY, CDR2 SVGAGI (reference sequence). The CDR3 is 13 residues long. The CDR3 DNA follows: TGTGCCAGCACCCGGACATCTGGAAACACCATATATTTT. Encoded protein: CASTRTSGNTIYF.

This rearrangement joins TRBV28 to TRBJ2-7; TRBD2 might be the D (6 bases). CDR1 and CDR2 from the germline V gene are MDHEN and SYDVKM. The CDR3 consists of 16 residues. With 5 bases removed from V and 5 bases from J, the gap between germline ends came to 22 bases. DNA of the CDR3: TGTGCCAGCAGTCGACCGGGACTGGATCTAGGGAACGAGCAGTACTTC. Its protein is CASSRPGLDLGNEQYF.

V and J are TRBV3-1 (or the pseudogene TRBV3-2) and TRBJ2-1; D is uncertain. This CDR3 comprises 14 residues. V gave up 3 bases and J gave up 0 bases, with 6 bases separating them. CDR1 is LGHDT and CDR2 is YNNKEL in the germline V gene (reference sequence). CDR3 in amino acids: CASSQGYSYNEQFF. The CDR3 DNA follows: TGTGCCAGCAGCCAGGGATACTCCTACAATGAGCAGTTCTTC.